This TCR beta chain was identified in a study of T cell responses to AZD1222 COVID-19 vaccine. Study-wide results and caveats: After two AZD1222 doses, spike-specific TCR breadth and depth rose versus day 0. Donors were mostly white British, more females; clonal diversity possibly underestimated. The number of AZD1222 recipients seropositive at baseline was only six.

V was pared by 4 bases and J by 0 bases, with 13 bases between. The CDR3 contains 15 residues. From germline, CDR1 is SGHNT and CDR2 YYREEE (reference sequence). The assay was immunoSEQ multiplex PCR, and TCRdb's table has in-frame clones only and misses some. The sample records 200,000 to 250,000 clones, roughly 91% being singletons. On this clone: Its antigen is not known.

Sequenced here: peripheral blood, sampled on day 0 of MenACWY control vaccination. The sequence was collected from an adult in good health. This sequence joins TRBV5-4 and TRBJ1-2; D possibly corresponds to TRBD1 (5 bases). The CDR3 loop reads CASSPSGGANYGYTF. DNA for the CDR3: TGTGCCAGCAGCCCGAGTGGGGGAGCTAACTATGGCTACACCTTC.